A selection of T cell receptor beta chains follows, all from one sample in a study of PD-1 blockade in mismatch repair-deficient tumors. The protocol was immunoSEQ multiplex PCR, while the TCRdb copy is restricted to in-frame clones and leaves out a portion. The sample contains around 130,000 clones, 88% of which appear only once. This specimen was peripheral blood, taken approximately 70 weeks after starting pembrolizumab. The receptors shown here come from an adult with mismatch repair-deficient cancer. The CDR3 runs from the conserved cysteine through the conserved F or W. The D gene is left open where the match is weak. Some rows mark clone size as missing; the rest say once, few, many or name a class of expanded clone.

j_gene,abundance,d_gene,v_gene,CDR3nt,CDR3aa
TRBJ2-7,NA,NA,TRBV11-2,TGTGCCAGCAGCGATGGGGAAGGCGAGCAGTACTTC,CASSDGEGEQYF
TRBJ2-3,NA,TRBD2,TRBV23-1,TGCGCCAGCACCGAACTAGCGGGAGCCGCAGATACGCAGTATTTT,CASTELAGAADTQYF
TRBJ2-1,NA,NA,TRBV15,TGTGCCACCAGCAGAGCTTACAATGAGCAGTTCTTC,CATSRAYNEQFF
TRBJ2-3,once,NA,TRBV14,TGTGCCAGCAGCCCACGTATGTCCCTGTGGGATACGCAGTATTTT,CASSPRMSLWDTQYF
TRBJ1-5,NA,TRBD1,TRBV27,TGTGCCAGCAGTAGGACAGGGGGCCTCAATCAGCCCCAGCATTTT,CASSRTGGLNQPQHF
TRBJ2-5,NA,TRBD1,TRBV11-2,TGTGCCAGCAGCTCCGGACAGGCCCAAGAGACCCAGTACTTC,CASSSGQAQETQYF
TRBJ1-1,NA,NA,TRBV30,TGTGCCTGGAGGAAACCCCCCGGCAGGGGATATACTGAAGCTTTCTTT,CAWRKPPGRGYTEAFF
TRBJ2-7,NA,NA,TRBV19,TGTGCCAGTAGTGAGTGGGGGGAAGACTACGAGCAGTACTTC,CASSEWGEDYEQYF
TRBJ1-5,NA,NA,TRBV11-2,TGTGCCAGCAGCTCCGGAATCGGGCCCCAGCATTTT,CASSSGIGPQHF
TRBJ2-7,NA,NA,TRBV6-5,TGTGCCAGCAGTCACTACAGGGAAATCCACGAGCAGTACTTC,CASSHYREIHEQYF
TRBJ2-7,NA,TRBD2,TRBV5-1,TGCGCCAGCAGAACGGGGGGGAGCTACGAGCAGTACTTC,CASRTGGSYEQYF
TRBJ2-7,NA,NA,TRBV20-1,TGCAGTGCTCCAAGGAACTACGAGCAGTACTTC,CSAPRNYEQYF
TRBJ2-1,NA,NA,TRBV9,TGTGCCAGCAGCGTAGGTTATGGCGGGAACAATGAGCAGTTCTTC,CASSVGYGGNNEQFF
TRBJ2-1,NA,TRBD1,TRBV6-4,TGTGCCAGCAGTGACTCGACAGGGGGCAATGAGCAGTTCTTC,CASSDSTGGNEQFF
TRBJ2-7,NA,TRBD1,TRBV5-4,TGTGCCAGCACCACGACAGGGGGCCCCTACGAGCAGTACTTC,CASTTTGGPYEQYF
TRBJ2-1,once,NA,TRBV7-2,TGTGCCAGCAGCTTAGAGTATGTAGATGAGCAGTTCTTC,CASSLEYVDEQFF
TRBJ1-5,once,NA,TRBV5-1,TGCGCCAGCAGCTTGAACGGAAATCAGCCCCAGCATTTT,CASSLNGNQPQHF
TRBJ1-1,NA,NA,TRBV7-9,TGTGCCAGCAGAACACTTGCTCGGAGTCTGAACACTGAAGCTTTCTTT,CASRTLARSLNTEAFF
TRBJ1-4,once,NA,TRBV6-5,TGTGCCAGCAGTTTGTTCAGGGAAGGAGGAAAAAAACTGTTTTTT,CASSLFREGGKKLFF
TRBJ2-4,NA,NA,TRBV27,TGTGCCAGCAGTTTACTGGGACACCTAGCCAAAAACATTCAGTACTTC,CASSLLGHLAKNIQYF
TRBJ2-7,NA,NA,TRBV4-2,TGTGCCAGCAGCCAAGAACTTCAAGGGAGGTACGAGCAGTACTTC,CASSQELQGRYEQYF
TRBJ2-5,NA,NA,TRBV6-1,TGTGCCAGCAGTGAGACAGTTTTTCGACAAGAGACCCAGTACTTC,CASSETVFRQETQYF